Given below is one T cell receptor beta chain in context. The authors' processing: Counts of nucleated cells, estimated from reference gene primer amplification, were obtained. Method: immunoSEQ multiplex PCR; TCRdb's copy keeps in-frame clones and lacks some. V, J and clone size are taken as reported in that table, and D and trimming were inferred from the DNA itself. Of some 83,000 clones in the sample, roughly 84% were seen once. The CDR3 consists of 11 residues. The germline CDR1 and CDR2 sequences are SQVTM and ANQGSEA. Trimming cost V 3 bases and J 11 bases, with 13 bases left between them. The data derive from a study of blood T cell repertoires in COVID-19.

The clonotype originates from a man between 50 and 59 years old with acute or convalescent COVID-19. This chain connects TRBV29-1 to TRBJ1-1; tentative D call: TRBD1 (5 bases). The sequencing sample was made of peripheral blood. The CDR3 spells CSVDTGNSAFF. As DNA, the CDR3 is TGCAGCGTTGACACAGGTAATTCGGCTTTCTTT.